Below, 14 T cell receptor beta chains from the same sample are listed, as sequenced in a study of blood T cell repertoires in COVID-19. The repertoire was sequenced with immunoSEQ multiplex PCR; TCRdb's copy has only in-frame clones and lacks some. Of 180,000 or so clones in the sample, approximately 80% were seen once. Sequencing input: PBMCs or T cells enriched from blood (not recorded which). The receptors originated from a woman between 55 and 75 years old who had recovered from COVID-19.

This clone was counted only a few times. The CDR3 sequence is CASSLGTALSNQPQHF. The CDR3 DNA is TGTGCCAGCAGCCTGGGGACAGCTCTTAGCAATCAGCCCCAGCATTTT. The chain recombines TRBV5-5 with TRBJ1-5; TRBD1 matches 7 bases. The CDR3 is 16 amino acids. V dropped 4 bases and J dropped 0; count of bases not matched to a gene: 7. Germline assignment: CDR1 SGHKS and CDR2 YYEKEE (reference sequence). The full variable domain, completed using reference TRBV5-5 and TRBJ1-5, is DAGVTQSPTHLIKTRGQQVTLRCSPISGHKSVSWYQQVLGQGPQFIFQYYEKEERGRGNFPDRFSARQFPNYSSELNVNALLLGDSALYLCASSLGTALSNQPQHFGDGTRLSIL.

This clone has only a few counts. The rearrangement joins TRBV7-3 to TRBJ1-1; TRBD1 aligns across 12 bases. CDR1 and CDR2 from the germline V gene are SGHTA and FQGTGA. CDR3 size: 13 residues. Losses at the gene ends were 2 bases for V and 11 bases for J; bases not matched to a gene: 3. The CDR3 bases are TGTGCCAGCAGCTTAGGGACAGGGGGCCGGGCTTTCTTT. It specifies CASSLGTGGRAFF.

There are many counts of this clone. The V gene is TRBV19, the J gene TRBJ1-2, with D possibly being TRBD1 (6 bases). The CDR3 spans 13 residues. The germline gives CDR1 LNHDA, CDR2 SQIVND (reference sequence). V lost 3 bases to trimming and J lost 7 bases, with 12 bases between them. The CDR3 reads CASSMTGVAGYTF. CDR3 DNA sequence: TGTGCCAGTAGTATGACAGGCGTTGCTGGCTACACCTTC. Full variable domain (missing parts from reference TRBV19 and TRBJ1-2): DGGITQSPKYLFRKEGQNVTLSCEQNLNHDAMYWYRQDPGQGLRLIYYSQIVNDFQKGDIAEGYSVSREKKESFPLTVTSAQKNPTAFYLCASSMTGVAGYTFGSGTRLTVV.

V usage is TRBV27 and J usage is TRBJ1-2; D may be TRBD1 (5 bases). This CDR3 contains 12 residues. In germline, CDR1 is MNHEY, CDR2 SMNVEV (reference sequence). Trimming pared 3 bases from V and 8 bases from J, leaving 10 bases between. CDR3 nucleotide sequence: TGTGCCAGCAGTTTTCAGGGAGGAGGCTACACCTTC. Translated: CASSFQGGGYTF.

The chain carries TRBV9 and TRBJ1-1; D remains ambiguous. Germline-derived CDR1 and CDR2 are SGDLS and YYNGEE. Trimming stripped 4 bases from V and 1 base from J, with 8 bases between. The CDR3 totals 13 residues. Here the CDR3 DNA reads TGTGCCAGCAGCCAAAACACGAACACTGAAGCTTTCTTT. It specifies CASSQNTNTEAFF.

V and J are TRBV7-2 and TRBJ1-1; tentative D call: TRBD1 (6 bases). The V and J ends lost 8 bases and 5 bases respectively, with 15 bases between them. This CDR3 has 13 amino acids. From germline, CDR1 is SGHTA and CDR2 FQGNSA. The CDR3 bases are TGTGCCAGCCAGGGGCAGGGTGGGACTGAAGCTTTCTTT. Translation gives CASQGQGGTEAFF.

The chain is built from TRBV5-4 and TRBJ2-7; 7 bases match TRBD1. V was clipped by 2 bases and J by 0 bases; unmatched bases: 2. The CDR3 spans 14 residues. Germline CDR1 is SGHNT and CDR2 is YYREEE (reference sequence). The CDR3 DNA reads TGTGCCAGCAGCTTCGGGACAGCCTCCTACGAGCAGTACTTC. This gives the protein CASSFGTASYEQYF.

J is TRBJ2-1 and V is TRBV28; D is uncertain. Germline lookup yields CDR1 MDHEN and CDR2 SYDVKM. CDR3 length equals 11 residues. V lost 6 bases and J lost 8, with 8 bases in between. The CDR3, as DNA: TGTGCCAGCAGCGTCCCTGATGAGCAGTTCTTC. It encodes CASSVPDEQFF.

The chain recombines TRBV7-3 with TRBJ2-1; possible D gene TRBD2, 6 bases. The CDR3 consists of 12 residues. Looked up from germline, CDR1 is SGHTA and CDR2 is FQGTGA. Between the trimmed V and J ends, which lost 2 bases and 9 bases, there was a span of 8 bases. The CDR3 loop reads CASSLVGGEQFF. DNA for the CDR3: TGTGCCAGCAGCTTAGTGGGAGGTGAGCAGTTCTTC.

The chain employs TRBV5-1 and TRBJ1-6; 9 positions agree with TRBD1. This CDR3 comprises 14 residues. Losses at the gene ends were 7 bases for V and 6 bases for J; bases not matched to a gene: 5. Germline V gives CDR1 SGHRS, CDR2 YFSETQ. DNA for the CDR3: TGCGCCAGCCGGACAGGGGATAGTAATTCACCCCTCCACTTT. Its translation is CASRTGDSNSPLHF. Drawing the rest from reference TRBV5-1 and TRBJ1-6, the complete variable domain is KAGVTQTPRYLIKTRGQQVTLSCSPISGHRSVSWYQQTPGQGLQFLFEYFSETQRNKGNFPGRFSGRQFSNSRSEMNVSTLELGDSALYLCASRTGDSNSPLHFGNGTRLTVT.

J is TRBJ2-5 and V is TRBV5-1; tentative D call: TRBD1 (6 bases). CDR3 size: 14 residues. Germline CDR1 SGHRS, CDR2 YFSETQ. Trimming shortened V by 1 base and J by 1 base, and 8 bases separated the two germline ends. DNA for the CDR3: TGCGCCAGCAGCTTGTCAGGGGTCCAAGAGACCCAGTACTTC. It is translated as CASSLSGVQETQYF.

This chain joins TRBV28 and TRBJ2-1; a weak D match, TRBD1 (6 bases). The germline V and J ends were trimmed by 7 bases and 8 bases, with 18 bases remaining between them. Germline CDR1 reads MDHEN; CDR2 reads SYDVKM. The CDR3 totals 14 residues. This chain's CDR3 is CASNSRGQLDEQFF. CDR3 in DNA: TGTGCCAGCAATTCAAGGGGACAATTGGATGAGCAGTTCTTC.

The V call is TRBV15, the J call TRBJ1-5; D not resolved. Looked up from germline, CDR1 is LNHNV and CDR2 is YYDKDF (reference sequence). V lost 1 base, J lost 7 bases, and 8 bases lay in between. The CDR3 has 13 amino acids. Here the CDR3 reads CATSRGGSQPQHF. DNA for the CDR3: TGTGCCACCAGCAGAGGCGGCAGCCAGCCCCAGCATTTT. The full variable domain, rest sourced from reference TRBV15 and TRBJ1-5, is DAMVIQNPRYQVTQFGKPVTLSCSQTLNHNVMYWYQQKSSQAPKLLFHYYDKDFNNEADTPDNFQSRRPNTSFCFLDIRSPGLGDTAMYLCATSRGGSQPQHFGDGTRLSIL.

This chain joins TRBV5-1 and TRBJ2-6; possibly TRBD1 for D (6 bases). CDR3 length: 16 amino acids. The germline CDR1 and CDR2 sequences are SGHRS and YFSETQ. Deletions cut 3 bases from V and 3 bases from J, with 13 bases between. The CDR3 spells CASSSGQIYGANVLTF. The CDR3, as DNA: TGCGCCAGCAGCTCTGGACAGATATATGGGGCCAACGTCCTGACTTTC.